This T cell receptor beta chain was recorded in a study of T cell repertoires in cytomegalovirus infection. Study-wide background: Evidence of both CMV infection and a matching HLA type came from public TCR beta signatures. Study findings and constraints: Dominating the ex vivo response were TCR beta clonotypes that were CMV-specific and HLA-C-restricted. The cumulative frequency of public TCR beta families identified carriers of CMV plus the relevant HLA.

TCRdb reprocessed the reads with MiXCR, giving one entry per CDR3 protein. The sample yields approximately 100,000 distinct CDR3 sequences, about 22% seen once. Details on this clonotype: The antigen is not known.

The TCR sequence derives from a human donor in good health (CMV status not recorded). Some clones in this sample may be carry-over from other donors' samples. Sequencing was performed on CD8+ T cells from PBMCs.

DNA of the CDR3: TGTGCCACCCAGCGGGAGTCAGATACGCAGTATTTT. The encoded protein is CATQRESDTQYF. V and J are TRBV7-9 and TRBJ2-3, with 8 positions matching TRBD2. V shed 10 bases, J shed 4 bases, and the junction held 4 bases outside the gene matches. Germline V gives CDR1 SEHNR, CDR2 FQNEAQ (reference sequence). The CDR3 extends over 12 amino acids.